This note documents a single TCR beta chain sequence. This entry comes from a study of cytomegalovirus exposure and HLA in healthy donors. The V end was cut by 5 bases, the J end by 0 bases, with 14 bases between. This CDR3 has 15 amino acids. Germline V gene sequence: CDR1 GTSNPN, CDR2 SVGIG (reference sequence). PCR amplification relied on 60 Vbeta primers (plus 13 Jbeta primers). The method was immunoSEQ multiplex PCR; TCRdb's version includes in-frame clones alone and lacks a portion of them. The sample gives some 180,000 clones, about 81% of which show up once; about 1.6% is in the top ten. The specimen sequenced was PBMCs. The clonotype comes from a man aged 40-49 years in good health and CMV-seronegative. The rearrangement uses TRBV30 and TRBJ1-5; D possibly corresponds to TRBD1 (5 bases). The CDR3 region is CAWARGRNSNQPQHF. In DNA, the CDR3 is TGTGCCTGGGCCCGGGGGAGAAATAGCAATCAGCCCCAGCATTTT.